The sequence of this T cell receptor (beta chain) was determined in a study of early T cells in non-severe SARS-CoV-2 infection. The wider study: Sequencing of bulk RNA from unsorted whole blood was done, without chain pairing. The study's findings and limits: VDJdb-based annotation leaned toward anti-spike CD8 responses and missed private and CD4 specificities.

Individual cDNA molecules received unique molecular identifiers. TCRdb fed the 5' RACE reads into MiXCR, producing one record per CDR3 protein. Of 35,000 or so distinct CDR3 sequences listed, 5% to 6% are singletons. This CDR3 has 18 residues. The trim removed 0 bases at V and 7 bases at J, leaving 16 bases unmatched. Germline CDR1 MNHNY, CDR2 SVGAGI (reference sequence). This clonotype was counted many times. The antigen remains unidentified. Sequencing was performed on whole blood. This sequence was found in an adult who was a healthcare worker with PCR-confirmed SARS-CoV-2 infection or an uninfected control (not recorded which). J is TRBJ2-5 and V is TRBV6-6; 8 positions match TRBD2. The CDR3 DNA reads as TGTGCCAGCAGTTACTCGAAGACAGTCGGGGGGGGCATGGGGACCCAGTACTTC. It is translated as CASSYSKTVGGGMGTQYF.